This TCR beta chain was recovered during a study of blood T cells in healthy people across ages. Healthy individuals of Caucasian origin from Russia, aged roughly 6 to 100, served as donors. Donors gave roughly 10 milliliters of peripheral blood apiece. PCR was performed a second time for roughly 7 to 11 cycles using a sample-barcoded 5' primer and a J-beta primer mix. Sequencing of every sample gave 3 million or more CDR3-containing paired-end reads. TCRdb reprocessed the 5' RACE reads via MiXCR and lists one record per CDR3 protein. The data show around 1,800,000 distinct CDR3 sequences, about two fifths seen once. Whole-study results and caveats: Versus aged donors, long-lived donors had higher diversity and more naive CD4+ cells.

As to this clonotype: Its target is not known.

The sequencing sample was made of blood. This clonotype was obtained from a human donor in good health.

This CDR3 reads CASSHTLGRSQETQYF. The CDR3 region has the DNA TGCGCCAGCAGCCACACCCTGGGCCGTAGCCAAGAGACCCAGTACTTC. The chain recombines TRBV4-1 with TRBJ2-5; D is unresolved. The CDR3 sequence is 16 residues long. V was trimmed by 3 bases and J by 1 base, leaving 15 bases between them. From germline, CDR1 is MGHRA and CDR2 YSYEKL.